The 8 T cell receptor beta chains listed next were all sequenced from one sample in a study of vaccination effects on CD4 cells after COVID-19. Assay: immunoSEQ multiplex PCR; the TCRdb copy retains only in-frame clones and omits some. The sample has 30,000 to 45,000 clones, approximately 84% seen once; the top ten hold around 2%. Sequencing was preceded by expansion of antigen-specific CD4+ T cells with viral peptide pools in the ViraFEST assay. Subsequent to less than 13 days of culture, CD4+ T cells were isolated. The participants, recipients of two vaccine doses, got either BNT162b2 or mRNA-1273. Antigens for these TCRs are unknown. The specimen comprised CD4+ T cells from PBMCs cultured with HCoV-NL63 spike peptides, sampled after COVID-19 vaccination. These receptors all come from a human donor who received a COVID-19 vaccine. Some clones in this sample may be carry-over from other donors' samples.

The chain combines TRBV4-1 with TRBJ1-5, with D unclear. V lost 4 bases and J 3 bases, leaving 22 bases between the germline ends. Germline-derived CDR1 and CDR2 are MGHRA and YSYEKL. The CDR3 sequence is 18 residues long. In DNA, the CDR3 is TGCGCCAGCAGCCCCAGAGGAGGGCCCACAACCTCCAATCAGCCCCAGCATTTT. Translating gives CASSPRGGPTTSNQPQHF.

The genes are TRBV4-3 and TRBJ1-4, with 7 bases that match TRBD1. Germline trimming cut 4 bases from V and 5 bases from J; bases unmatched to any gene: 16. The CDR3 is made up of 18 amino acids. Germline assignment: CDR1 LGHNA and CDR2 YSLEER. CDR3 protein: CASSPRGRGRLPNEKLFF. Here the CDR3 DNA reads TGCGCCAGCAGCCCCCGGGGGAGGGGGCGATTGCCCAATGAAAAACTGTTTTTT.

The chain's CDR3 is CAATGPTEAFF. The CDR3 DNA reads as TGTGCCGCGACAGGGCCAACTGAAGCTTTCTTT. This sequence joins TRBV28 and TRBJ1-1, with 7 bases matching TRBD1. V trimming: 11 bases; J trimming: 5 bases; junction bases outside the gene matches: 5. The CDR3 totals 11 residues. CDR1 MDHEN and CDR2 SYDVKM come from the germline V gene. Using reference TRBV28 and TRBJ1-1 for the parts outside the CDR3, the full variable domain is DVKVTQSSRYLVKRTGEKVFLECVQDMDHENMFWYRQDPGLGLRLIYFSYDVKMKEKGDIPEGYSVSREKKERFSLILESASTNQTSMYLCAATGPTEAFFGQGTRLTVV.

The chain employs TRBV5-1 and TRBJ1-1, with TRBD1 matching 8 bases. The CDR3 consists of 13 residues. Germline lookup yields CDR1 SGHRS and CDR2 YFSETQ. V lost 9 bases and J lost 2; bases outside the gene matches: 6. In nucleotides, the CDR3 is TGCGCCACCAAGACAGGGGTCAACACTGAAGCTTTCTTT. Translated: CATKTGVNTEAFF.

This clone appeared once. V and J are TRBV7-9 and TRBJ1-3; a possible D gene is TRBD1 (6 bases). Trimming removed 5 bases at V and 0 bases at J, with 11 bases between. Per the germline V gene, CDR1 is SEHNR and CDR2 is FQNEAQ (reference sequence). This CDR3 region has 15 residues. The CDR3 DNA reads as TGTGCCAGCAGCCCCCAGGGGAGCTCTGGAAACACCATATATTTT. Protein: CASSPQGSSGNTIYF.

V and J are TRBV5-1 and TRBJ2-1, with D possibly TRBD2 on 6 matching bases. The CDR3 covers 13 residues. Trimming took 2 bases from V and 9 from J, leaving 12 bases between them. CDR1 and CDR2 (germline): SGHRS, YFSETQ. CDR3 amino acids: CASSLSGAAEQFF. DNA for the CDR3: TGCGCCAGCAGCTTATCGGGAGCGGCTGAGCAGTTCTTC.

The count of this clone is one. This rearrangement joins TRBV24-1 to TRBJ1-2; 9 bases agree with TRBD1. Germline assignment: CDR1 KGHDR and CDR2 SFDVKD. The CDR3 has 15 amino acids. With V trimmed by 5 bases and J by 6 bases, 9 bases remained unmatched. The CDR3 region is CATSVPGQGFNGYTF. The CDR3 region has the DNA TGTGCCACCAGTGTTCCGGGACAGGGATTCAATGGCTACACCTTC.

V is TRBV1 and J is TRBJ2-3; whether TRBD2, the table's D call, matches the DNA was not checked. TRBV1 is annotated as a pseudogene. The CDR3 covers 16 residues. CDR3 amino acids: CTSSRVTTRGRDTQYF. For the CDR3, the DNA is TGCACCAGCAGCCGAGTTACGACTAGGGGCAGAGATACGCAGTATTTT.